The T cell receptor beta chain described here comes from a study of T-cell reconstitution after alpha-beta-depleted transplantation in children. The authors prepared the TCRbeta library with unique molecular identifiers. From the PCR reads, TCRdb called clonotypes with MiXCR, one entry per CDR3 protein. Of 200,000 to 250,000 distinct CDR3 sequences in the sample, about a tenth were seen once. CDR3 length: 15 residues. Germline loops: CDR1 WSHSY, CDR2 SAAADI. J lost 2 bases, V lost 3 bases, and 7 bases had no gene match. The TCR comes from a human donor who donated a stem cell graft to a child with acute lymphoblastic leukemia. Here the sequenced sample was PBMCs from the stem cell graft donor, taken from the stem cell graft. The J gene is TRBJ2-7, the V gene TRBV10-2; 7 nucleotides align to TRBD2. The CDR3 spells CASSDPHGTTYEQYF. The CDR3 bases are TGCGCCAGCAGTGACCCTCACGGGACTACCTACGAGCAGTACTTC.